Following are 7 T cell receptor beta chains from one sample sequenced in a study of blood T cell repertoires in COVID-19. Assay used: immunoSEQ multiplex PCR; TCRdb lists only in-frame clones, some missing. Of some 120,000 clones in the sample, around 80% were seen once. The sample comprised peripheral blood. The receptors were sampled from a man aged 65 to 85 with acute or convalescent COVID-19.

The V and J genes are TRBV25-1 and TRBJ2-1; the match to TRBD2 covers 12 bases. The CDR3 sequence is 13 residues long. Germline V gene lookup returns CDR1 MGHDK and CDR2 SYGVNS. The J segment lost 9 bases and the V segment lost 7 bases, leaving 4 bases of the junction unmatched. Here the CDR3 reads CASTSGGAAEQFF. As DNA, the CDR3 is TGTGCCAGCACTAGCGGGGGGGCCGCTGAGCAGTTCTTC. Together with reference TRBV25-1 and TRBJ2-1, the CDR3 gives the full variable domain: EADIYQTPRYLVIGTGKKITLECSQTMGHDKMYWYQQDPGMELHLIHYSYGVNSTEKGDLSSESTVSRIRTEHFPLTLESARPSHTSQYLCASTSGGAAEQFFGPGTRLTVL.

The chain combines TRBV20-1 with TRBJ2-3, with 9 bases fitting TRBD1. Germline V gene sequence: CDR1 DFQATT, CDR2 SNEGSKA (reference sequence). This CDR3 has 14 amino acids. V dropped 6 bases and J dropped 3; count of bases not matched to a gene: 7. The CDR3 nucleotides are TGCAGTGCCAGTCCCGGGACAGGGACAGATACGCAGTATTTT. Translation gives CSASPGTGTDTQYF.

The V call is TRBV5-1, the J call TRBJ1-2, with D possibly being TRBD1 (5 bases). Germline CDR1 SGHRS, CDR2 YFSETQ. The V end was cut by 3 bases, the J end by 0 bases, with 18 bases between. The CDR3 loop spans 17 amino acids. The CDR3 spells CASSYGTVDEANYGYTF. In nucleotides, the CDR3 is TGCGCCAGCAGCTACGGGACTGTTGATGAAGCTAACTATGGCTACACCTTC.

The V and J genes are TRBV28 and TRBJ1-2; 9 bases map to TRBD1. The germline gives CDR1 MDHEN, CDR2 SYDVKM. The J segment lost 13 bases and the V segment lost 6 bases, leaving 15 bases of the junction unmatched. The CDR3 runs to 14 residues. CDR3 sequence (DNA): TGTGCCAGCAGGGAGGACCGGGACAGGGATCCTTTCACCTTC. Its translation is CASREDRDRDPFTF.

This chain joins TRBV4-1 and TRBJ1-4; possible D gene TRBD1, 6 bases. The V end lost 6 bases, the J end lost 8 bases, and 19 bases lay between the germline ends. The CDR3 extends over 15 amino acids. Germline lookup yields CDR1 MGHRA and CDR2 YSYEKL. CDR3: CASRQTGSGREKLFF. CDR3 sequence (DNA): TGCGCCAGCAGACAAACAGGGTCGGGGAGAGAAAAACTGTTTTTT.

This clone came up a few times. This rearrangement joins TRBV2 to TRBJ1-2, with D unclear. The CDR3 is made up of 14 amino acids. CDR1 SNHLY and CDR2 FYNNEI come from the germline V gene. Trimming pared 8 bases from V and 0 bases from J, leaving 13 bases between. The chain's CDR3 is CASQKERSNYGYTF. Here the CDR3 DNA reads TGTGCCAGCCAAAAGGAGAGATCTAACTATGGCTACACCTTC.

This clone was seen only a few times. The CDR3 protein is CAWNTGSSYEQYF. The CDR3, as DNA: TGTGCCTGGAATACTGGTAGCTCCTACGAGCAGTACTTC. V is TRBV30 and J is TRBJ2-7; D is unclear. Germline loops: CDR1 GTSNPN, CDR2 SVGIG (reference sequence). Deletions cut 4 bases from V and 0 bases from J, with 10 bases between. CDR3 size: 13 residues.